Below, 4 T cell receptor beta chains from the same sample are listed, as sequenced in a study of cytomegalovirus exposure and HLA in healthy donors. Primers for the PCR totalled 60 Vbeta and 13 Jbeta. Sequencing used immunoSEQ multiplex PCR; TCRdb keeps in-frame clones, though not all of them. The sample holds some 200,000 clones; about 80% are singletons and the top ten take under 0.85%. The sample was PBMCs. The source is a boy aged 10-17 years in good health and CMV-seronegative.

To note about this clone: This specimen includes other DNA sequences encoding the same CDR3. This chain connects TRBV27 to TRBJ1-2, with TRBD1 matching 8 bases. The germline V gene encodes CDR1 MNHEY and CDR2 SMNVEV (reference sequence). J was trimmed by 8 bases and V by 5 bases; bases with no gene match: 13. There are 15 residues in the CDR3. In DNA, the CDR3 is TGTGCCAGCAGTCCGGGACAGGCAAAGCGAGAAGGCTACACCTTC. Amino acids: CASSPGQAKREGYTF.

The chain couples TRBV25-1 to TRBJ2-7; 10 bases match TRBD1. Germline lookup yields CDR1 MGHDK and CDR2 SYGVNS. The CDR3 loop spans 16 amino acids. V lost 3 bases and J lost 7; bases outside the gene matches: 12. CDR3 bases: TGTGCCAGCAGTGATTATCACCGGGACAGGGGATGGGAGCAGTACTTC. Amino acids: CASSDYHRDRGWEQYF.

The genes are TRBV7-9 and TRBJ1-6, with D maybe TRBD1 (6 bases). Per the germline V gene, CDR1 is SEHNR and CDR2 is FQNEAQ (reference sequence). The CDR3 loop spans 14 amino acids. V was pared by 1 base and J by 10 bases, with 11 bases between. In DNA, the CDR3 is TGTGCCAGCAGCTTAGACAGGGACGAATCACCCCTCCACTTT. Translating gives CASSLDRDESPLHF. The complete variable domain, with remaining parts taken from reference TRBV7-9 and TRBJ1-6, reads DTGVSQNPRHKITKRGQNVTFRCDPISEHNRLYWYRQTLGQGPEFLTYFQNEAQLEKSRLLSDRFSAERPKGSFSTLEIQRTEQGDSAMYLCASSLDRDESPLHFGNGTRLTVT.

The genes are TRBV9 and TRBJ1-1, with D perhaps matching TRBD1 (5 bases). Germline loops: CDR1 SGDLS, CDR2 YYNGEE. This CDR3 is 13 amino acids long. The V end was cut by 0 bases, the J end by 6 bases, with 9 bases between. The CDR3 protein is CASSVEGQSEAFF. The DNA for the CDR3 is TGTGCCAGCAGCGTAGAGGGGCAGTCTGAAGCTTTCTTT.